Listed here are 15 T cell receptor beta chains from one sample, sequenced in a study of cytomegalovirus exposure and HLA in healthy donors. Vbeta (60) and Jbeta (13) primers were used in the PCR. The method was immunoSEQ multiplex PCR; TCRdb's version includes in-frame clones alone and lacks a portion of them. This sample has about 150,000 clones, with about 73% found just once. Sequencing was carried out using PBMCs. The origin of the receptors is a woman in her forties or fifties in good health and CMV-seropositive.

Notes on this clone: At one end the junction does not follow the germline gene, possibly because of a read error. The chain combines TRBV2 with TRBJ2-4, with D possibly TRBD2 on 8 matching bases. Germline CDR1 is SNHLY and CDR2 is FYNNEI. This CDR3 is 13 amino acids long. CDR3 region: CASSEALPGGGCF. CDR3 DNA: TGTGCCAGCAGTGAAGCGCTTCCGGGAGGGGGCTGCTTC.

The chain joins TRBV12-5 to TRBJ1-5, with D maybe TRBD1 (6 bases). V was pared by 0 bases and J by 2 bases, with 8 bases between. This CDR3 is 15 amino acids long. The V gene's germline CDR1 is LGHNT and CDR2 FRNRAP. This CDR3 is CASGLVPGGNQPQHF. The CDR3 bases are TGTGCTAGTGGTTTGGTCCCAGGGGGCAATCAGCCCCAGCATTTT.

V gene TRBV7-6 combines with J gene TRBJ2-1; tentatively, D is TRBD1 (6 bases). The CDR3 covers 15 residues. Germline values: CDR1 SGHVS, CDR2 FNYEAQ. The V gene lost 3 bases and the J gene lost 4 bases, with 13 bases spanning the gap. The CDR3 DNA reads TGTGCCAGCAGCTTGGACAGCAATGGTTACAATGAGCAGTTCTTC. It is translated as CASSLDSNGYNEQFF. The full variable domain, rest sourced from reference TRBV7-6 and TRBJ2-1, is GAGVSQSPRYKVTKRGQDVALRCDPISGHVSLYWYRQALGQGPEFLTYFNYEAQQDKSGLPNDRFSAERPEGSISTLTIQRTEQRDSAMYRCASSLDSNGYNEQFFGPGTRLTVL.

The CDR3 DNA sequence: TGCAGAGTTAGCGTCAGTATAGGTGGAACCCAGTACTTC. This encodes CRVSVSIGGTQYF. This rearrangement joins TRBV29-1 to TRBJ2-5; D is perhaps TRBD2 (5 bases). The CDR3 is 13 residues long. Germline V gene data show CDR1 as SQVTM and CDR2 as ANQGSEA.

V usage is TRBV27 and J usage is TRBJ2-1; 8 positions match TRBD1. J was trimmed by 6 bases and V by 8 bases; bases with no gene match: 12. This CDR3 region has 15 residues. The germline V gene has CDR1 MNHEY and CDR2 SMNVEV (reference sequence). CDR3 nucleotide sequence: TGTGCCAGCTTCTTGCCCTGGACAGGGTCCAATGAGCAGTTCTTC. Protein sequence: CASFLPWTGSNEQFF.

As concerns this clone: Germline is not matched at one junction end, which may reflect a read error. V usage is TRBV7-9 and J usage is TRBJ1-2; D uncertain. The CDR3 sequence is 12 residues long. Germline V lookup: CDR1 SEHNR, CDR2 FQNEAQ (reference sequence). The CDR3: CSSSRALEGYTF. In nucleotides, the CDR3 is TGTTCCAGCAGCCGTGCACTTGAGGGCTACACCTTC.

The chain has TRBV6-4 and TRBJ2-7, with D possibly matching TRBD2 (8 bases). V lost 9 bases and J lost 2, with 26 bases in between. The CDR3 runs 17 residues. The germline V gene encodes CDR1 MRHNA and CDR2 SNTAGT. The CDR3 coding sequence is TGTGCCAGACGGGTCGAAAGAGGGACAGCGGGAGCCTACGAGCAGTACTTC. Its protein product is CARRVERGTAGAYEQYF.

The J gene is TRBJ1-6, the V gene TRBV10-3, with 9 bases lining up with TRBD1. The germline V gene has CDR1 ENHRY and CDR2 SYGVKD. V lost 6 bases to trimming and J lost 7 bases; unmatched junction nucleotides: 4. The CDR3 length is 14 residues. CDR3: CAIRPGQGNSPLHF. In DNA form, the CDR3 reads TGTGCCATCAGACCGGGACAGGGAAATTCACCCCTCCACTTT.

This clone was detected a few times. The chain links TRBV5-8 to TRBJ2-7, with D perhaps matching TRBD1 (5 bases). Deletions cut 6 bases from V and 5 bases from J, with 9 bases between. The CDR3 covers 11 residues. Germline CDR1 and CDR2: SGHTS and YDEGEE. The CDR3 coding sequence is TGTGCCAGCACAGGGTGGAACGAGCAGTACTTC. Protein: CASTGWNEQYF.

J is TRBJ2-2 and V is TRBV27, with D possibly TRBD2 on 6 matching bases. The CDR3 is 14 residues long. The germline CDR1 and CDR2 sequences are MNHEY and SMNVEV (reference sequence). The ends were cut back, 2 bases at V and 4 bases at J, with 8 bases in the middle. CDR3 protein: CASSLDGGTGELFF. CDR3 nucleotides: TGTGCCAGCAGTTTAGACGGGGGCACCGGGGAGCTGTTTTTT.

The chain couples TRBV2 to TRBJ1-6; 9 bases are a match to TRBD1. The germline V gene has CDR1 SNHLY and CDR2 FYNNEI. The CDR3 has 15 residues. The V and J ends lost 6 bases and 10 bases, in that order; junction bases with no gene match: 10. The chain's CDR3 is CASSASGQGSSPLHF. For the CDR3, the DNA is TGTGCCAGCAGCGCCTCGGGACAGGGAAGCTCACCCCTCCACTTT.

This rearrangement joins TRBV4-1 to TRBJ2-2; 12 bases align to TRBD2. The CDR3 loop spans 15 amino acids. V was pared by 3 bases and J by 6 bases, with 2 bases of the junction left unmatched. Germline V gene sequence: CDR1 MGHRA, CDR2 YSYEKL. The CDR3 loop reads CASSHPSGGAGELFF. DNA of the CDR3: TGCGCCAGCAGCCATCCTAGCGGGGGGGCCGGGGAGCTGTTTTTT.

The V call is TRBV7-9, the J call TRBJ2-5; possible D gene TRBD1, 5 bases. CDR1 is SEHNR and CDR2 is FQNEAQ in the germline V gene (reference sequence). The CDR3 length is 15 residues. V gave up 1 base and J gave up 8 bases, with 17 bases separating them. CDR3 coding DNA: TGTGCCAGCAGCTTAGAAAGGGGCCGACAGTCAACCCAGTACTTC. Protein product: CASSLERGRQSTQYF.

The chain has TRBV19 and TRBJ1-1, with D perhaps matching TRBD1 (5 bases). There are 12 residues in the CDR3. Germline assignment: CDR1 LNHDA and CDR2 SQIVND (reference sequence). Trimming left V 7 bases short and J 9 bases short, with 15 bases between. Here the CDR3 DNA reads TGTGCCAGTATTCCCCGGAAGGGGAAAGCTTTCTTT. It codes for CASIPRKGKAFF.

The chain links TRBV5-1 to TRBJ2-5, with D perhaps TRBD1 (5 bases). V was pared by 0 bases and J by 5 bases, with 17 bases between. Germline V gene data show CDR1 as SGHRS and CDR2 as YFSETQ. This CDR3 region has 16 residues. The DNA of the CDR3 is TGCGCCAGCAGCTTGGGGGGCCGGCGGCCCCAGGAGACCCAGTACTTC. It encodes CASSLGGRRPQETQYF.